This TCR beta chain comes out of a study of cytomegalovirus exposure and HLA in healthy donors. The CDR3 has 21 residues. Overall study findings and caveats: A list of approximately 160 TCR beta chains associated with cytomegalovirus was given. Most observed TCR sequences were rare, whereas some public TCRs were detected in many donors.

Clones were read by immunoSEQ multiplex PCR, and TCRdb kept only the in-frame ones, dropping some. The table includes some 150,000 clones, about 94% detected once. Of note for this clone: What it binds is unknown.

The clonotype comes from a man aged 18 to 30 in good health and CMV-seropositive. Sample: PBMCs. The chain couples TRBV21-1 to TRBJ1-5; the DNA was not compared with TRBD1, the D call given in the table. TRBV21-1 is a documented pseudogene. The CDR3 is CASSKVSGGVRGPYSNQPQHF. DNA for the CDR3: TGTGCCAGCAGCAAAGTTTCAGGTGGTGTCAGGGGACCATATAGCAATCAGCCCCAGCATTTT.